This T cell receptor (beta chain) stems from a study of shared T cell receptors in the human thymus. Clones were sequenced by immunoSEQ multiplex PCR, and TCRdb holds only the in-frame ones, with some missing. The repertoire holds about 660,000 clones, with over 75% as singletons. The data also belong to a second study, concerning human thymus T cells. According to that study: Healthy Finnish infants undergoing corrective surgery for congenital heart defects provided the donor material. It was from resections taken during corrective heart surgery that the thymus tissue came. Gene usage for V and J segments appeared biased in thymic and blood repertoires.

The sequenced sample consisted of thymocytes. The source is a boy under two years old with a congenital heart defect.

CDR3 nucleotides: TGTGCCAGCAGGTCTAGCGTGGAGACCCAGTACTTC. This codes for CASRSSVETQYF. The chain has TRBV2 and TRBJ2-5, with a tentative D call TRBD2 (6 bases). V lost 6 bases and J lost 5, with 10 bases in between. The CDR3 loop spans 12 amino acids. Germline V gene sequence: CDR1 SNHLY, CDR2 FYNNEI.